The present T cell receptor (beta chain) was sequenced within a study of blood T cell repertoires in COVID-19. At the level of the study: COVID-19 samples collected from the United States, Italy and Spain covered acute and convalescent phases.

Sequencing used immunoSEQ multiplex PCR; TCRdb keeps in-frame clones, though not all of them. This sample yields 130,000 to 150,000 clones, of which roughly 86% are seen a single time; 2% to 2.5% belongs to the top ten. This clonotype was sampled from a human donor in a cohort sampled during active COVID-19. Sequencing used peripheral blood.

CDR3 loop: CASSLRGNEAFF. CDR3 DNA sequence: TGCGCCAGCAGCTTGCGAGGGAATGAAGCTTTCTTT. V is TRBV5-1 and J is TRBJ1-1; D uncertain. Germline-derived CDR1 and CDR2 are SGHRS and YFSETQ. This CDR3 contains 12 residues. V lost 1 base to trimming and J lost 7 bases, with 8 bases between them.